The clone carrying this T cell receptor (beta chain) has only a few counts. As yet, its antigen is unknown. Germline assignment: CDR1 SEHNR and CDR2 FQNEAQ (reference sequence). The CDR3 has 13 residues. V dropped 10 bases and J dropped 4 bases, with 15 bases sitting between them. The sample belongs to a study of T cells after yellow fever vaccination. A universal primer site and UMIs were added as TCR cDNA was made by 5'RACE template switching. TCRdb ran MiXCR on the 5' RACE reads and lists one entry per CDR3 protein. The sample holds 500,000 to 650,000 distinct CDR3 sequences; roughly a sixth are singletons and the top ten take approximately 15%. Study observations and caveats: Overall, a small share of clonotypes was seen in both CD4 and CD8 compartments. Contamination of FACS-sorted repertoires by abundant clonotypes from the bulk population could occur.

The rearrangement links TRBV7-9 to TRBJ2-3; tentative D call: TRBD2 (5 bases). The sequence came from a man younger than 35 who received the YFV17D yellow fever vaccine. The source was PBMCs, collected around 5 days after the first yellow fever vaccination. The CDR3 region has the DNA TGTGCCACTGCATTCGAGAGGGCAGATACGCAGTATTTT. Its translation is CATAFERADTQYF. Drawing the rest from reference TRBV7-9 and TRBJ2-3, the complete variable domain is DTGVSQNPRHKITKRGQNVTFRCDPISEHNRLYWYRQTLGQGPEFLTYFQNEAQLEKSRLLSDRFSAERPKGSFSTLEIQRTEQGDSAMYLCATAFERADTQYFGPGTRLTVL.